This TCR beta chain stems from a study of Ad26.COV2.S vaccination and SARS-CoV-2 variants. Overall study findings and caveats: Recipients of either vaccine or placebo displayed similar breadth of non-spike TCRs.

A word on this clone: Its specificity is not known.

The sample's treatment: 15 to 20 received Ad26.COV2.S at low or high dose, single or two shots; roughly 5 received placebo; per-sample allocation not given. The samples date from day 63 after the first vaccine or placebo injection. Expressing Wuhan-strain SARS-CoV-2 spike, an Ad26 vector served as the vaccine. TCRdb's copy holds only in-frame clones and misses some; the assay was immunoSEQ multiplex PCR. The table includes roughly 680,000 clones, approximately 88% detected once. Sequenced material: peripheral blood, taken in a trial of Ad26.COV2.S vaccine versus placebo. The sequence came from a person aged 18-60 years who received the Ad26.COV2.S COVID-19 vaccine or a placebo.

The CDR3, as DNA: TGTGCCAGCAGCTTAGGAGCGGGGGACACGGGTGAGCAGTTCTTC. Translating gives CASSLGAGDTGEQFF. The J gene is TRBJ2-1, the V gene TRBV7-6; 8 nucleotides line up with TRBD2. Per germline, CDR1 SGHVS and CDR2 FNYEAQ. V shed 1 base and J 9 bases; nucleotides not matched to a gene: 8. This CDR3 region has 15 residues.